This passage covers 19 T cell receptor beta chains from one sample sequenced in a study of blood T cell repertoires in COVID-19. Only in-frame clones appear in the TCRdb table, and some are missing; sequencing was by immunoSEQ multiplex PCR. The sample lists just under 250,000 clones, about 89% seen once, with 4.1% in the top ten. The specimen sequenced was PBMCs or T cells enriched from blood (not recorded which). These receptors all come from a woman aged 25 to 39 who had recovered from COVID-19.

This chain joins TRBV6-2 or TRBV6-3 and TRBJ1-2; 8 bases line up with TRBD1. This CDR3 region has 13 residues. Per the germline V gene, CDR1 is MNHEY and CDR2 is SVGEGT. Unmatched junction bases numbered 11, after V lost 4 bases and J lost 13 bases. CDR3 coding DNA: TGTGCCAGCAGTTCTGGACAGGGTGGTTTTAGCACCTTC. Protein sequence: CASSSGQGGFSTF.

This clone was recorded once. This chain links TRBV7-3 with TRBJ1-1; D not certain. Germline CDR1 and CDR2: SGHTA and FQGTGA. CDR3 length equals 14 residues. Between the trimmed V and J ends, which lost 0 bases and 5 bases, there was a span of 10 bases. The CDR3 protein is CASSLTAGITEAFF. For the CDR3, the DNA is TGTGCCAGCAGCTTAACGGCGGGGATAACTGAAGCTTTCTTT. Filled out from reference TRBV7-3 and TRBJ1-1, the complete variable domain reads GAGVSQTPSNKVTEKGKYVELRCDPISGHTALYWYRQSLGQGPEFLIYFQGTGAADDSGLPNDRFFAVRPEGSVSTLKIQRTERGDSAVYLCASSLTAGITEAFFGQGTRLTVV.

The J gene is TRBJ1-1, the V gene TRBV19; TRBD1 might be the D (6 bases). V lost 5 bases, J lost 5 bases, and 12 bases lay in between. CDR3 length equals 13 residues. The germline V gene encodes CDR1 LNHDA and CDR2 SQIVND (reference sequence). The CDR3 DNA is TGTGCCAGTAGTCGGGGGGCGTTAACTGAAGCTTTCTTT. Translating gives CASSRGALTEAFF. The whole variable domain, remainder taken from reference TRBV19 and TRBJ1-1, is DGGITQSPKYLFRKEGQNVTLSCEQNLNHDAMYWYRQDPGQGLRLIYYSQIVNDFQKGDIAEGYSVSREKKESFPLTVTSAQKNPTAFYLCASSRGALTEAFFGQGTRLTVV.

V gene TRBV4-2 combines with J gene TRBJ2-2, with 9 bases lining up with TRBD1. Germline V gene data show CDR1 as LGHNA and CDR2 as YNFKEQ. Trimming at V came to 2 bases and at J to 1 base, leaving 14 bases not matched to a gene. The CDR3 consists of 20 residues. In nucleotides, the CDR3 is TGTGCCAGCAGCCAACCCGGGCGGGACAGGGATCTACTGAACACCGGGGAGCTGTTTTTT. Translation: CASSQPGRDRDLLNTGELFF.

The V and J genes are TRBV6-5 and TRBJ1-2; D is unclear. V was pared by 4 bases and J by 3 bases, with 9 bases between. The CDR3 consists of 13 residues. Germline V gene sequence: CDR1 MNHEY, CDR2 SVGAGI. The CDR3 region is CASSLAGYYGYTF. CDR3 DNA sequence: TGTGCCAGCAGTTTGGCAGGCTACTATGGCTACACCTTC.

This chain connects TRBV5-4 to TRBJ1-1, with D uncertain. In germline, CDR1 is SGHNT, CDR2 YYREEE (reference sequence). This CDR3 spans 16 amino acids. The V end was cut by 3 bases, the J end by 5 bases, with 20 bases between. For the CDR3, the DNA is TGTGCCAGCAGCTCCTCCAACCTCGGAGCCGCGACTGAAGCTTTCTTT. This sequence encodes CASSSSNLGAATEAFF.

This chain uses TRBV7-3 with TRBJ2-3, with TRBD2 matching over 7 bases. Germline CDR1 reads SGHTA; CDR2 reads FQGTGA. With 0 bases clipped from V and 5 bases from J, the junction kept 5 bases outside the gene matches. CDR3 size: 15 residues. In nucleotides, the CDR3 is TGTGCCAGCAGCTTAACCGGGAGGAAGGAAGATACGCAGTATTTT. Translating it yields CASSLTGRKEDTQYF.

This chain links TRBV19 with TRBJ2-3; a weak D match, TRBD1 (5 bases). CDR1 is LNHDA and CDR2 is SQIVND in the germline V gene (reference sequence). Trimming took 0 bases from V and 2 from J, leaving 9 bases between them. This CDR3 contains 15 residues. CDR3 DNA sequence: TGTGCCAGTAGTATAGATCAGGGTATCACAGATACGCAGTATTTT. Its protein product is CASSIDQGITDTQYF.

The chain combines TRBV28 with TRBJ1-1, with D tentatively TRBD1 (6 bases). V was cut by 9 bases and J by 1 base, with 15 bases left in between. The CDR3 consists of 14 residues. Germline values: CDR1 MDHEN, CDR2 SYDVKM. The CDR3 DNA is TGTGCCAGTCATCCCAGGGGTTGGAACACTGAAGCTTTCTTT. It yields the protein CASHPRGWNTEAFF.

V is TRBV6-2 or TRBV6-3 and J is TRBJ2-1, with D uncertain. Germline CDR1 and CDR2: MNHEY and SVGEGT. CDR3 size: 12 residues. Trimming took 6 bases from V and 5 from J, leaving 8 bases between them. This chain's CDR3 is CASSRNNNEQFF. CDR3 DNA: TGTGCCAGCAGCCGTAATAACAATGAGCAGTTCTTC.

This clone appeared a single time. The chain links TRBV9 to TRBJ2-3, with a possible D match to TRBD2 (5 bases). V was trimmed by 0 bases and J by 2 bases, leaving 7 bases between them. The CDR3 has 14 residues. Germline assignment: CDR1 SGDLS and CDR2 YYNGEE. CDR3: CASSVAGNTDTQYF. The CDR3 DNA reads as TGTGCCAGCAGCGTAGCGGGGAACACAGATACGCAGTATTTT.

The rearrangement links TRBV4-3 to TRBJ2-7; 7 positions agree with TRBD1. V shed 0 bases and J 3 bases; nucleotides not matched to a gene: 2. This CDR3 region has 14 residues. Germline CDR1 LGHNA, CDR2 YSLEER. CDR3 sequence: CASSQDRQGYEQYF. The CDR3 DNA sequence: TGCGCCAGCAGCCAAGACCGACAGGGCTACGAGCAGTACTTC.

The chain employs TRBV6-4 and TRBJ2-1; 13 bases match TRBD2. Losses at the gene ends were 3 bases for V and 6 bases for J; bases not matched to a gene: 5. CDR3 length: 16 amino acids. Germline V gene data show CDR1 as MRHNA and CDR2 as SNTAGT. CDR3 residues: CASSESTSGRGNEQFF. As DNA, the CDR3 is TGTGCCAGCAGTGAATCAACTAGCGGGAGGGGCAATGAGCAGTTCTTC.

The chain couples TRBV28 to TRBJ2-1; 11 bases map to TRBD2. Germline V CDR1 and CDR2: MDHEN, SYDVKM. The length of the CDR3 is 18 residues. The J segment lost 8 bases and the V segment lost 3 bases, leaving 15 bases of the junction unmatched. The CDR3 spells CASSFSVAGGFLGDEQFF. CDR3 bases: TGTGCCAGCAGTTTTTCCGTAGCGGGAGGGTTCCTGGGCGATGAGCAGTTCTTC.

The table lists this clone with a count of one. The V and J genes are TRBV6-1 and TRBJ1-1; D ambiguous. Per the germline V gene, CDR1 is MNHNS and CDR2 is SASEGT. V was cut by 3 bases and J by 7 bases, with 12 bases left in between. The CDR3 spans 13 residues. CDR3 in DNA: TGTGCCAGCAGTGACAGCGCCGAAGGTGAAGCTTTCTTT. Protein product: CASSDSAEGEAFF.

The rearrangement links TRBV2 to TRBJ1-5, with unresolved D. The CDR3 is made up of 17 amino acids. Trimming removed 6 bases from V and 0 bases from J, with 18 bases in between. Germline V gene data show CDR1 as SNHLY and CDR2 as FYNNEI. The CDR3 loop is CASSSSGSSYSNQPQHF. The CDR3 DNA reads TGTGCCAGCAGCTCGAGTGGGAGCAGTTATAGCAATCAGCCCCAGCATTTT.

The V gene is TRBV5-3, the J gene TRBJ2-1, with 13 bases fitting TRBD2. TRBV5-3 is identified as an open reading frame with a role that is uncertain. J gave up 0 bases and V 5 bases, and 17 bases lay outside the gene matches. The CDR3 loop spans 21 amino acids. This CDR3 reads CARSYSIGLAGATSSYNEQFF. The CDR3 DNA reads TGTGCCAGAAGTTATAGCATCGGACTAGCGGGAGCAACAAGCTCCTACAATGAGCAGTTCTTC.

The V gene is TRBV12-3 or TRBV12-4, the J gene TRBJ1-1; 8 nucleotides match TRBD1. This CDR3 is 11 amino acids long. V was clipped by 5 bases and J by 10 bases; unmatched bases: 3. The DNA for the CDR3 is TGTGCCAGCAGTCTTACAGGGGGAGCTTTCTTT. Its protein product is CASSLTGGAFF.

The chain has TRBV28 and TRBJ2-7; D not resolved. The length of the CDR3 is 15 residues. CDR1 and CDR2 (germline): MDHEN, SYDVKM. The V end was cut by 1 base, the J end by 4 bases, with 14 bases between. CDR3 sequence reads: CASSLLVSSIYEQYF. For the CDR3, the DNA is TGTGCCAGCAGTTTATTAGTGTCAAGTATTTACGAGCAGTACTTC. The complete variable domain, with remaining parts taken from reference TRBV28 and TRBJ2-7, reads DVKVTQSSRYLVKRTGEKVFLECVQDMDHENMFWYRQDPGLGLRLIYFSYDVKMKEKGDIPEGYSVSREKKERFSLILESASTNQTSMYLCASSLLVSSIYEQYFGPGTRLTVT.